This T cell receptor beta chain was obtained from a study of T-cell reconstitution after alpha-beta-depleted transplantation in children. This clonotype was observed a handful of times. Its antigen is as yet unknown. Preparation of the TCRbeta library involved a method that used unique molecular identifiers. TCRdb re-called the PCR reads through MiXCR, storing one row per CDR3 protein. Of over 200,000 distinct CDR3 sequences listed, approximately 17% are singletons. Overall study results and limits: T-cell numbers and diversity one year post-transplant derived largely from freshly generated T cells. Expanded graft clones numbering several hundred reportedly gave rise to alpha-beta T cells about two months after transplant.

The CDR3 totals 13 residues. CDR1 is SEHNR, CDR2 FQNEAQ, per germline (reference sequence). Trimming pared 7 bases from V and 0 bases from J, leaving 9 bases between. The specimen was PBMCs, mostly from graft donor cells, collected 360 days after TCRalphabeta/CD19-depleted stem cell transplant. The chain employs TRBV7-9 and TRBJ1-1; D gene uncertain. This TCR came from a male patient between 2 and 10 years old who had a stem cell transplant for acute lymphoblastic leukemia, so the T cells may come from the graft donor. The CDR3 coding sequence is TGTGCCAGCAACCTACAGCTGAACACTGAAGCTTTCTTT. Translating it yields CASNLQLNTEAFF.